Listed below are T cell receptor beta chains from one sample, sequenced in a study of T cells in Graves' hyperthyroidism and ophthalmopathy. TCRdb recomputed calls from the multiplex PCR reads with MiXCR, one row per CDR3 protein. The data contain about 560,000 distinct CDR3 sequences, 16% of them singletons. The sequenced material came from blood. The receptors were sampled from a woman aged 18-29 years with Graves' hyperthyroidism. Each CDR3 is given with its conserved first and last residue. A D gene is named only where the DNA matches it firmly. The listing skips clone size in some rows; elsewhere it reads once, few, many or a size class.

clone size	D gene	V gene	J gene	CDR3 protein	CDR3 DNA
few	TRBD1	TRBV18	TRBJ1-3	CASSGTAFSGNTIYF	TGTGCCAGCTCAGGGACAGCATTCTCTGGAAACACCATATATTTT
-	TRBD1	TRBV20-1	TRBJ1-5	CSARPGQGFQPQHF	TGCAGTGCTAGACCGGGACAGGGGTTTCAGCCCCAGCATTTT
few	-	TRBV19	TRBJ1-6	CASSLLSSYNSPLHF	TGTGCCAGTAGTCTACTGAGCTCCTATAATTCACCCCTCCACTTT
-	-	TRBV14	TRBJ2-1	CASSQDIVLTYNEQFF	TGTGCCAGCAGCCAAGATATTGTACTTACCTACAATGAGCAGTTCTTC
many	-	TRBV7-3	TRBJ1-5	CASSSTPAGISNQPQHF	TGTGCCAGCAGCTCTACCCCTGCGGGGATTAGCAATCAGCCCCAGCATTTT
-	TRBD1	TRBV13	TRBJ1-1	CASSQRQGERDTEAFF	TGTGCCAGCAGCCAACGACAGGGGGAAAGGGACACTGAAGCTTTCTTT
few	TRBD1	TRBV18	TRBJ1-1	CASSTPDRGVAEAFF	TGTGCCAGCTCAACACCCGACAGGGGTGTAGCTGAAGCTTTCTTT
-	-	TRBV9	TRBJ2-7	CASSETASSYEQYF	TGTGCCAGCAGCGAGACAGCGAGCTCCTACGAGCAGTACTTC
few	-	TRBV7-9	TRBJ2-5	CASSPNEGQETQYF	TGTGCCAGCAGCCCGAACGAGGGACAAGAGACCCAGTACTTC
-	-	TRBV7-9	TRBJ1-5	CASSLSQEGVSNQPQHF	TGTGCCAGCAGCTTATCCCAAGAGGGGGTGTCAAATCAGCCCCAGCATTTT
-	-	TRBV9	TRBJ2-1	CASSPHKAGSYNEQFF	TGTGCCAGTAGCCCTCACAAAGCGGGCTCCTACAATGAGCAGTTCTTC
many	TRBD1	TRBV7-9	TRBJ2-7	CASSLGVGQGAYEQYF	TGTGCCAGCAGCTTAGGCGTGGGACAGGGAGCCTACGAGCAGTACTTC
-	-	TRBV28	TRBJ1-5	CASGPPSRGASQPQHF	TGTGCCAGCGGACCCCCCTCCAGGGGCGCAAGTCAGCCCCAGCATTTT
few	-	TRBV19	TRBJ1-1	CASSISSRWGDTEAFF	TGTGCCAGTAGTATATCCTCTCGATGGGGGGACACTGAAGCTTTCTTT
few	-	TRBV2	TRBJ1-2	CASSEALQAGDYGYTF	TGTGCCAGCAGTGAAGCGCTTCAGGCAGGGGACTATGGCTACACCTTC
many	TRBD2	TRBV28	TRBJ2-7	CASGAGGVHEQYF	TGTGCCAGTGGAGCGGGAGGGGTCCACGAGCAGTACTTC
few	-	TRBV20-1	TRBJ2-7	CSARARASYEQYF	TGCAGTGCTAGGGCCAGGGCGAGCTACGAGCAGTACTTC
-	TRBD2	TRBV12-3/TRBV12-4	TRBJ2-2	CASSPSGFGTGELFF	TGTGCCAGCAGTCCTAGCGGGTTTGGCACCGGGGAGCTGTTTTTT
-	-	TRBV30	TRBJ1-1	CAWSLDRTEAFF	TGTGCCTGGAGCCTAGATCGGACTGAAGCTTTCTTT
-	TRBD1	TRBV25-1	TRBJ1-1	CASTVQGQGNTEAFF	TGTGCCAGCACCGTCCAAGGACAGGGGAACACTGAAGCTTTCTTT
few	TRBD1	TRBV20-1	TRBJ2-5	CSTGQAVQETQYF	TGCAGTACAGGACAGGCGGTCCAAGAGACCCAGTACTTC
many	-	TRBV11-2	TRBJ2-7	CASSFQGWYEQYF	TGTGCCAGCAGCTTTCAGGGGTGGTACGAGCAGTACTTC
-	-	TRBV6-1	TRBJ1-5	CASTNGGAQPQHF	TGTGCCAGCACTAACGGGGGGGCCCAGCCCCAGCATTTT
many	-	TRBV5-1	TRBJ2-3	CASSDPSTDTQYF	TGCGCCAGCAGCGATCCTAGCACAGATACGCAGTATTTT
many	-	TRBV12-3/TRBV12-4	TRBJ1-2	CASSSGTENYGYTF	TGTGCCAGCAGTTCCGGGACTGAGAACTATGGCTACACCTTC
-	TRBD2	TRBV6-5	TRBJ2-5	CASSLLAGDAQTQYF	TGTGCCAGCAGCTTACTAGCGGGGGACGCGCAGACCCAGTACTTC
-	-	TRBV18	TRBJ2-5	CASSPSAGALETQYF	TGTGCCAGCTCACCATCCGCAGGGGCTTTGGAGACCCAGTACTTC
-	-	TRBV19	TRBJ1-4	CASSLYRDITEKLFF	TGTGCCAGTAGCCTGTACCGGGACATCACTGAAAAACTGTTTTTT
-	-	TRBV6-1	TRBJ1-1	CASSFAGFEAFF	TGTGCCAGCAGTTTTGCAGGGTTTGAAGCTTTCTTT
many	-	TRBV20-1	TRBJ1-1	CSAILGHPNTEAFF	TGCAGTGCTATACTCGGACACCCGAACACTGAAGCTTTCTTT
many	-	TRBV11-3	TRBJ1-1	CASSQHGDTEAFF	TGTGCCAGCAGCCAACACGGGGACACTGAAGCTTTCTTT
many	-	TRBV27	TRBJ1-1	CASSTRDGLMNTEAFF	TGTGCCAGCAGTACCCGGGACGGACTAATGAACACTGAAGCTTTCTTT
few	TRBD2	TRBV5-1	TRBJ2-1	CASSLRGGDSFF	TGCGCCAGCAGCTTGCGCGGGGGAGATTCGTTCTTC
few	TRBD2	TRBV29-1	TRBJ2-1	CSGGLAGAGEQFF	TGCAGCGGTGGACTAGCGGGAGCGGGCGAGCAGTTCTTC
-	-	TRBV29-1	TRBJ2-6	CSVEFGSGANVLTF	TGCAGCGTTGAATTCGGGTCTGGGGCCAACGTCCTGACTTTC
-	TRBD2	TRBV11-3	TRBJ2-3	CASSRGGRGTDTQYF	TGTGCCAGCAGCCGCGGGGGGCGAGGCACAGATACGCAGTATTTT
-	TRBD2	TRBV18	TRBJ2-3	CASSPPQGLATDTQYF	TGTGCCAGCTCACCACCTCAGGGACTAGCGACAGATACGCAGTATTTT
-	-	TRBV5-8	TRBJ1-3	CASSTGHSSGNTIYF	TGTGCCAGCAGCACCGGACATTCCTCTGGAAACACCATATATTTT
-	-	TRBV28	TRBJ2-7	CASRPQGIDEQYF	TGTGCCAGCAGGCCCCAGGGGATCGACGAGCAGTACTTC
-	-	TRBV28	TRBJ1-1	CASSQDGGEAFF	TGTGCCAGCAGCCAAGATGGAGGTGAAGCTTTCTTT
few	-	TRBV28	TRBJ1-5	CASSLWGGQLPDSNQPQHF	TGTGCCAGCAGTTTATGGGGTGGGCAGCTTCCGGATAGCAATCAGCCCCAGCATTTT
many	-	TRBV5-1	TRBJ1-2	CASSPATNYGYTF	TGCGCCAGCAGCCCAGCGACTAACTATGGCTACACCTTC
many	TRBD2	TRBV7-9	TRBJ2-6	CASSLDWRLSGAGAGANVLTF	TGTGCCAGCAGCCTAGATTGGCGGTTGAGCGGAGCGGGGGCTGGGGCCAACGTCCTGACTTTC
many	-	TRBV3-1	TRBJ2-2	CASSQSGQATFTGELFF	TGTGCCAGCAGCCAAAGCGGGCAGGCGACCTTCACCGGGGAGCTGTTTTTT
-	-	TRBV6-1	TRBJ1-2	CASRTGGAYGYTF	TGTGCCAGCAGAACGGGTGGGGCCTATGGCTACACCTTC
-	-	TRBV10-2	TRBJ2-2	CASIAGTAGELFF	TGCGCCAGCATCGCGGGAACGGCCGGGGAGCTGTTTTTT
-	TRBD1	TRBV6-1	TRBJ2-1	CAISEGQDPYNEQFF	TGTGCCATCAGTGAAGGACAGGATCCCTACAATGAGCAGTTCTTC
-	TRBD1	TRBV6-1	TRBJ1-3	CASSTGMGGNTIYF	TGTGCCTCCTCGACAGGGATGGGTGGAAACACCATATATTTT
many	TRBD1	TRBV5-1	TRBJ2-1	CASRRTGNSYNEQFF	TGCGCCAGCAGGCGGACAGGGAATTCCTACAATGAGCAGTTCTTC
few	-	TRBV12-3/TRBV12-4	TRBJ1-2	CASRGGQTGGYTF	TGTGCCAGCCGCGGTGGGCAGACGGGTGGCTACACCTTC
once	TRBD1	TRBV7-8	TRBJ1-6	CASSRRDRRVVYNSPLHF	TGTGCCAGCAGCCGCCGGGACAGGCGGGTCGTTTATAATTCACCCCTCCACTTT
-	TRBD2	TRBV5-1	TRBJ2-3	CASSKTSGGPDTQYF	TGCGCCAGCAGCAAGACTAGCGGGGGGCCAGATACGCAGTATTTT
many	-	TRBV20-1	TRBJ2-7	CSARGVARAQGYEQYF	TGCAGTGCTAGAGGGGTAGCCCGAGCCCAGGGCTACGAGCAGTACTTC
-	TRBD2	TRBV6-5	TRBJ2-5	CASSYSVSGGGETQYF	TGTGCCAGCAGTTACTCCGTTAGCGGGGGGGGTGAGACCCAGTACTTC
many	-	TRBV10-1	TRBJ2-1	CASPGGPHSYNEQFF	TGCGCCAGCCCGGGTGGGCCTCACTCCTACAATGAGCAGTTCTTC
many	TRBD1	TRBV12-3/TRBV12-4	TRBJ2-5	CASSPRQGRQETQYF	TGTGCCAGCAGCCCCCGACAGGGGCGCCAAGAGACCCAGTACTTC
many	-	TRBV28	TRBJ1-2	CASSFKVGGYTF	TGTGCCAGCAGTTTTAAGGTCGGGGGCTACACCTTC
many	TRBD1	TRBV5-1	TRBJ2-2	CASSLSQGGLNTGELFF	TGCGCCAGCAGCTTGTCACAGGGGGGACTTAACACCGGGGAGCTGTTTTTT
many	TRBD2	TRBV5-1	TRBJ2-1	CASSLSTSGSTGEQFF	TGCGCCAGCAGCTTAAGTACTAGCGGGAGTACGGGTGAGCAGTTCTTC
-	-	TRBV7-2	TRBJ2-3	CASSGTDRSTQYF	TGTGCCAGCAGCGGAACGGACAGAAGTACGCAGTATTTT